This TCR beta chain was obtained from a study of patients and donors after allogeneic stem cell transplantation. This clonotype appeared a few times. TCRdb used MiXCR to reprocess the RT-PCR reads, holding one entry per CDR3 protein. This sample yields about a million distinct CDR3 sequences, of which about a sixth are seen a single time; 5% to 6.5% belongs to the top ten. The J segment lost 7 bases and the V segment lost 2 bases, leaving 4 bases of the junction unmatched. CDR3 length: 14 amino acids. Germline lookup yields CDR1 SGHAT and CDR2 FQNNGV. Sequencing was performed on blood, either unsorted or a sorted T cell fraction (not recorded which). This sequence joins TRBV11-2 and TRBJ2-7; TRBD2 agrees at 11 bases. The sequence came from a human donor who was either an allogeneic HSCT recipient or a stem cell or donor lymphocyte infusion donor (not recorded which). It is not recorded whose cells these are; they may come from a transplant donor. CDR3 bases: TGTGCCAGCAGCTTAACTAGCGGGAGTAAAGAGCAGTACTTC. It is translated as CASSLTSGSKEQYF.